This is a list of T cell receptor beta chains from one sample in a study of blood T cell repertoires in COVID-19. Assay: immunoSEQ multiplex PCR; the TCRdb copy retains only in-frame clones and omits some. This table has around 290,000 clones, roughly 89% appearing once. Sequenced: peripheral blood. The receptors here all came from a man aged 40-49 years with acute or convalescent COVID-19. The CDR3 runs from the conserved cysteine through the conserved F or W. A D gene is named only where the DNA matches it firmly. Rows may omit the clone size; those that give it use once, few, many or a size class.

TRBD1,.,TRBJ1-2,TRBV5-8,TGTGCCAGCAGAACCCGGGACAGGGGAGTAAGGGGCTACACCTTC,CASRTRDRGVRGYTF
.,.,TRBJ1-1,TRBV14,TGTGCCAGCAGCCACCGTTTCACTGAAGCTTTCTTT,CASSHRFTEAFF
TRBD1,.,TRBJ2-1,TRBV14,TGTGCCAGCAGCCAGGGGACAGGGGAGTTCAATGAGCAGTTCTTC,CASSQGTGEFNEQFF
.,.,TRBJ1-4,TRBV5-1,TGCGCCAGCATGATGGACACAACTAATGAAAAACTGTTTTTT,CASMMDTTNEKLFF
.,once,TRBJ2-1,TRBV10-2,TGCGCCAGCAGTCTGAGTAGAGGCTCCTACAATGAGCAGTTCTTC,CASSLSRGSYNEQFF
TRBD1,few,TRBJ1-1,TRBV7-9,TGTGCCAGCAGCTTAGTAGGACAGGGAGAAGCTTTCTTT,CASSLVGQGEAFF
.,.,TRBJ1-5,TRBV6-4,TGTGCCAGCAGTGGCTCGGACAGTGATAATAGCAATCAGCCCCAGCATTTT,CASSGSDSDNSNQPQHF
.,.,TRBJ2-1,TRBV3-1/TRBV3-2,TGTGCCAGCAGCCAATTTGGGCGGGGAGGTAATGAGCAGTTCTTC,CASSQFGRGGNEQFF
.,.,TRBJ1-5,TRBV30,TGTGCCTGGAGTGACAGGATAAATCAGCCCCAGCATTTT,CAWSDRINQPQHF
.,.,TRBJ1-1,TRBV12-3/TRBV12-4,TGTGCCAGCAGTTTATCGGGTTACCATGAAGCTTTCTTT,CASSLSGYHEAFF
TRBD2,.,TRBJ2-1,TRBV30,TGTGCCGGAACTAGCGGAAGAAATGAGCAGTTCTTC,CAGTSGRNEQFF
.,.,TRBJ1-5,TRBV19,TGTGCCAGTAGTATAGATCAGCGTGGCAATCAGCCCCAGCATTTT,CASSIDQRGNQPQHF
TRBD1,few,TRBJ2-3,TRBV2,TGTGCCAGCAGCACGGGGGTAACAGGGGGCGAGTCAGATACGCAGTATTTT,CASSTGVTGGESDTQYF
.,.,TRBJ1-2,TRBV6-6,TGTGCCAGCAGTCTAGGGGCGGGAGACTATGGCTACACCTTC,CASSLGAGDYGYTF
.,once,TRBJ1-2,TRBV28,TGTGCCAGCAGTTTGGTGGAGAACTATGGCTACACCTTC,CASSLVENYGYTF
TRBD1,.,TRBJ1-1,TRBV2,TGTGCCAGCAGTTATGACAGGGAGTACACTGAAGCTTTCTTT,CASSYDREYTEAFF
.,.,TRBJ2-7,TRBV20-1,TGCAGTGCGGGGCACGGCTACGAGCAGTACTTC,CSAGHGYEQYF
.,.,TRBJ2-1,TRBV7-2,TGTGCCAGCAGCTTCCGGACTGGTGGGAATGAGCAGTTCTTC,CASSFRTGGNEQFF
.,.,TRBJ2-2,TRBV2,TGTGCCAGCAGTGGAGACAGACCGAACACCGGGGAGCTGTTTTTT,CASSGDRPNTGELFF
.,.,TRBJ2-7,TRBV2,TGTGCCAGCGCGACTGTCGGCTACGAGCAGTACTTC,CASATVGYEQYF
.,.,TRBJ1-1,TRBV5-1,TGCGCCAGCGGCGGGACGGCCGGGAACACTGAAGCTTTCTTT,CASGGTAGNTEAFF
.,once,TRBJ2-6,TRBV6-5,TGTGCCAGCCAAGGGCTCAGGGCTGGGGCCAACGTCCTGACTTTC,CASQGLRAGANVLTF
TRBD1,.,TRBJ2-6,TRBV19,TGTGCCAGTAGCCAAGGACAGGGGGGACTTGGAGCCAACGTCCTGACTTTC,CASSQGQGGLGANVLTF
TRBD2,.,TRBJ2-7,TRBV3-1/TRBV3-2,TGTGCCAGCAGCCCCAGGAGAGCGGGGGGCTCCTACGAGCAGTACTTC,CASSPRRAGGSYEQYF
.,.,TRBJ2-3,TRBV15,TGTGCCTCCCGTCGAGGAGCGGCTAGCACAGATACGCAGTATTTT,CASRRGAASTDTQYF
TRBD2,.,TRBJ2-7,TRBV7-2,TGTGCCAGCAGCTTGACTAGCAACGAGCAGTACTTC,CASSLTSNEQYF
TRBD2,.,TRBJ2-7,TRBV10-3,TGTGCCATCAGTGGGACTAGCGGGCGCCCCGACTACGAGCAGTACTTC,CAISGTSGRPDYEQYF
TRBD1,.,TRBJ1-1,TRBV19,TGTGCCAGTAGTACCATTGACAGGGCAGGGGCTGAAGCTTTCTTT,CASSTIDRAGAEAFF
TRBD1,.,TRBJ2-5,TRBV2,TGTGCCAGCAGACTGGGACAGGGGAACCAAGAGACCCAGTACTTC,CASRLGQGNQETQYF
.,.,TRBJ1-2,TRBV3-1/TRBV3-2,TGTGCCAGCAGCCAAGCCCAGTTCTATGGCTACACCTTC,CASSQAQFYGYTF
.,.,TRBJ1-2,TRBV29-1,TGCAGCGCAATGAGGGGACTTCAAGGCTACACCTTC,CSAMRGLQGYTF
.,once,TRBJ1-1,TRBV6-5,TGTGCCAGCAATGCTCGGCTAGGAGGGACTGAAGCTTTCTTT,CASNARLGGTEAFF
.,.,TRBJ2-7,TRBV5-1,TGCGCCAGCAGCTTGCGCAGGGCCGGGCAGTACTTC,CASSLRRAGQYF
.,.,TRBJ1-3,TRBV4-1,TGCGCCAGCAGCCAAGATACAGGGTCTGGAAACACCATATATTTT,CASSQDTGSGNTIYF
TRBD2,.,TRBJ2-1,TRBV6-2/TRBV6-3,TGTGCCAGCAGTTACCCACTAGCGGGGGGGCAAAGGCAGAATGAGCAGTTCTTC,CASSYPLAGGQRQNEQFF
TRBD2,.,TRBJ2-7,TRBV10-3,TGTGCCATCAGGGGCCTAGCGGCCGAGCAGTACTTC,CAIRGLAAEQYF
.,once,TRBJ2-7,TRBV6-1,TGTGCCAGCAGTGAAGCTGGTGGACAGACCTACGAGCAGTACTTC,CASSEAGGQTYEQYF
TRBD2,.,TRBJ2-3,TRBV4-2,TGTGCCAGCAGCCGCTTAGCGGGGACACTCACAGATACGCAGTATTTT,CASSRLAGTLTDTQYF
.,.,TRBJ1-2,TRBV6-5,TGTGCCAGCTTACCCTACGGCTACACCTTC,CASLPYGYTF
TRBD1,once,TRBJ2-7,TRBV11-2,TGTGCCAGCAGCTTAAGTAGAGGGACAGTGCCGTACGAGCAGTACTTC,CASSLSRGTVPYEQYF
TRBD1,.,TRBJ1-2,TRBV14,TGTGCCAGCAGCAAGGGACAGCCGAGGGGAAACTATGGCTACACCTTC,CASSKGQPRGNYGYTF
.,.,TRBJ2-7,TRBV7-8,TGTGCCAGCAGCCCCACGGGGACCTACGAGCAGTACTTC,CASSPTGTYEQYF
TRBD1,.,TRBJ1-6,TRBV28,TGTGCCAGCAGTTTGGACAGGGAGAATTCACCCCTCCACTTT,CASSLDRENSPLHF
TRBD2,.,TRBJ2-2,TRBV24-1,TGTGCCACCAGTGATTCGCGGGGGGTCTCCGGGGAGCTGTTTTTT,CATSDSRGVSGELFF
TRBD1,once,TRBJ1-1,TRBV6-1,TGTGCCAGCAGTGAACAGGGGGCTGGGACTGAAGCTTTCTTT,CASSEQGAGTEAFF
.,.,TRBJ1-5,TRBV19,TGTGCCAGTAGTATGCCGTCAGGAAACCAGCCCCAGCATTTT,CASSMPSGNQPQHF